The 4 T cell receptor beta chains listed next were all sequenced from one sample in a study of OX40 agonist ivuxolimab in advanced cancers. The protocol was immunoSEQ multiplex PCR, while the TCRdb copy is restricted to in-frame clones and leaves out a portion. The table lists 50,000 or so clones, more than 75% of them singletons, with about 4.7% in the top ten. Sequenced here: CD4+ or CD8+ T cells sorted from blood, sampled in a trial of the OX40 agonist ivuxolimab. The receptor source for this set is an adult with an advanced solid tumor such as melanoma, head and neck, liver or kidney cancer.

V gene TRBV7-9 combines with J gene TRBJ2-2; TRBD1 might be the D (6 bases). Germline-derived CDR1 and CDR2 are SEHNR and FQNEAQ (reference sequence). V was trimmed by 4 bases and J by 5 bases, leaving 20 bases between them. The CDR3 runs to 17 residues. The DNA for the CDR3 is TGTGCCAGCAGCTCTGGGCTCACAGGGTTGGGAACCGGGGAGCTGTTTTTT. It codes for CASSSGLTGLGTGELFF.

Regarding this clone: Other nucleotide sequences in the sample specify the same CDR3. The chain employs TRBV4-2 and TRBJ2-3; no firm D call. Germline values: CDR1 LGHNA, CDR2 YNFKEQ. Deletions cut 0 bases from V and 2 bases from J, with 9 bases between. The CDR3 spans 15 residues. DNA for the CDR3: TGTGCCAGCAGCCAAGATAGACGGATCACAGATACGCAGTATTTT. Protein: CASSQDRRITDTQYF.

This chain joins TRBV28 and TRBJ1-1; a weak D match, TRBD1 (6 bases). The length of the CDR3 is 13 residues. Germline V gene sequence: CDR1 MDHEN, CDR2 SYDVKM. Trimming cost V 11 bases and J 4 bases, with 17 bases left between them. As DNA, the CDR3 is TGTGCCGCCCGTGGGGGCAGAGGCACTGAAGCTTTCTTT. Translated, it gives CAARGGRGTEAFF.

The CDR3 nucleotides read TGTGCCAGCAGCTTAGGCCGCAGGGGAGTTCGACCACCCCTCCACTTT. It codes for CASSLGRRGVRPPLHF. J is TRBJ1-6 and V is TRBV7-8; D possibly corresponds to TRBD1 (6 bases). This CDR3 region has 16 residues. From germline, CDR1 is SGHVS and CDR2 FQNEAQ. Between the trimmed V and J ends, which lost 1 base and 11 bases, there was a span of 18 bases.